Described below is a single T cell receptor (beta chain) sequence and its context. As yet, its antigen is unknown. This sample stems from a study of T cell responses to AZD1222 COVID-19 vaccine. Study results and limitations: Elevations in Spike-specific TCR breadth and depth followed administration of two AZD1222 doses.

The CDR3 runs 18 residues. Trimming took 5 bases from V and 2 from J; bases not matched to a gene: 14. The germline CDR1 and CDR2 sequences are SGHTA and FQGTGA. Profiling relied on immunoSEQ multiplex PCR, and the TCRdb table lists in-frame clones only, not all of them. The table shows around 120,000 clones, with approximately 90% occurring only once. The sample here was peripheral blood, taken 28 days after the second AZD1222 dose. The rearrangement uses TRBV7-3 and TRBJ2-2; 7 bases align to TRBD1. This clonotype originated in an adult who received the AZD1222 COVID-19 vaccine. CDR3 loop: CASSPNLDRMLNTGELFF. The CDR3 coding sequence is TGTGCCAGCAGCCCCAACCTGGACAGGATGTTAAACACCGGGGAGCTGTTTTTT.